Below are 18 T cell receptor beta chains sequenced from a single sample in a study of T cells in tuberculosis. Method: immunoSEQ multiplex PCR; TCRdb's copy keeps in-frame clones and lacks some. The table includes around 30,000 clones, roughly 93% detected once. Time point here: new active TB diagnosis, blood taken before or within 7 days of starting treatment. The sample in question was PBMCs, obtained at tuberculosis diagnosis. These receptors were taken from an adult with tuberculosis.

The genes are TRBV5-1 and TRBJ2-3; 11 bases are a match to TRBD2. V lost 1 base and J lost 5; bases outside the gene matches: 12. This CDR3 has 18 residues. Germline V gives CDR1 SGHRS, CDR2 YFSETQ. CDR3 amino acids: CASSLRLAGGGLLDTQYF. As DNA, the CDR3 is TGCGCCAGCAGCTTGAGGCTAGCGGGAGGAGGCCTCTTAGATACGCAGTATTTT. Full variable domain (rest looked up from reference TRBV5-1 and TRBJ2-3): KAGVTQTPRYLIKTRGQQVTLSCSPISGHRSVSWYQQTPGQGLQFLFEYFSETQRNKGNFPGRFSGRQFSNSRSEMNVSTLELGDSALYLCASSLRLAGGGLLDTQYFGPGTRLTVL.

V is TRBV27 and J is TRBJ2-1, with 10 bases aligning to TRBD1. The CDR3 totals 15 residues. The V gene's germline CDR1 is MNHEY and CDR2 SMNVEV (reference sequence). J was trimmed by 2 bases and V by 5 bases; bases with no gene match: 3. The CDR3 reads CASSPGTGAYNEQFF. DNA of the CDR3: TGTGCCAGCAGTCCCGGGACAGGGGCCTACAATGAGCAGTTCTTC.

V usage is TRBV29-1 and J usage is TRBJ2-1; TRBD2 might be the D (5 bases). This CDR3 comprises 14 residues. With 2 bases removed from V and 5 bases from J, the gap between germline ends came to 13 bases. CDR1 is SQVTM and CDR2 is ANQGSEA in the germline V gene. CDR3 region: CSVETGFGDNEQFF. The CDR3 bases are TGCAGCGTTGAAACTGGGTTCGGGGACAATGAGCAGTTCTTC.

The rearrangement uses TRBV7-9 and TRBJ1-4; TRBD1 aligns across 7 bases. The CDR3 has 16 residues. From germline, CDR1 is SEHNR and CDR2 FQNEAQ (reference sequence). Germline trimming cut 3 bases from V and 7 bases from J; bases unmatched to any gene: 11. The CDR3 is CASSFTFRGTPEKLFF. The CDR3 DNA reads TGTGCCAGCAGCTTCACTTTCAGGGGGACGCCTGAAAAACTGTTTTTT.

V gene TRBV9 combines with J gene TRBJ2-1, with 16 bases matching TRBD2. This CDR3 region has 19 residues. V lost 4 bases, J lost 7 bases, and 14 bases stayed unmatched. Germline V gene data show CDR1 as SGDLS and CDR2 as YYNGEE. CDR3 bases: TGTGCCAGCAGCCAGGAGGGACTAGCGGGGGGGCCGAGGGGAAATGAGCAGTTCTTC. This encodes CASSQEGLAGGPRGNEQFF.

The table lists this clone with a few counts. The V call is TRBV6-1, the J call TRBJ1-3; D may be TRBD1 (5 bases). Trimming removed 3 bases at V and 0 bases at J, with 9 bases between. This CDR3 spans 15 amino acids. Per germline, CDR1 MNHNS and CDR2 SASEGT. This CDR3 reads CASSEGEASGNTIYF. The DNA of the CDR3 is TGTGCCAGCAGTGAGGGGGAGGCCTCTGGAAACACCATATATTTT.

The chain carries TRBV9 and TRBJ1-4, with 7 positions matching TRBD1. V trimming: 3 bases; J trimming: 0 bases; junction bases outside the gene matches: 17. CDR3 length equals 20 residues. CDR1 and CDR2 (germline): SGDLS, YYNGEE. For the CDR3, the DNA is TGTGCCAGCAGCGCTGGGGGTATTAGGGGGCTTGGCGCAACTAATGAAAAACTGTTTTTT. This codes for CASSAGGIRGLGATNEKLFF.

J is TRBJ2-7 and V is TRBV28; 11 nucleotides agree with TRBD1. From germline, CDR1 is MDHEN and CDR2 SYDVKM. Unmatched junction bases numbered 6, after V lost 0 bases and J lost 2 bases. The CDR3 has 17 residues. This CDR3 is CASSLWGGQGAPYEQYF. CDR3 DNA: TGTGCCAGCAGTTTATGGGGCGGACAGGGGGCACCCTACGAGCAGTACTTC.

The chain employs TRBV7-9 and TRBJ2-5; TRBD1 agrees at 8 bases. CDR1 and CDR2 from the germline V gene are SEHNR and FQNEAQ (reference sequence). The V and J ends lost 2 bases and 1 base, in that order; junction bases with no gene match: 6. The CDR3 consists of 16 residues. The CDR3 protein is CASSLRVRGLQETQYF. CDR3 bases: TGTGCCAGCAGCTTACGGGTCAGGGGGCTCCAAGAGACCCAGTACTTC.

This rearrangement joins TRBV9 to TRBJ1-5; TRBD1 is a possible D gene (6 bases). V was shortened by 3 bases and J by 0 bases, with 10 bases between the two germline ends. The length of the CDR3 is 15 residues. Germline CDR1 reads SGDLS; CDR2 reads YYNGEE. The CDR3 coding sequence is TGTGCCAGCAGCGCGGACAGCAATAGCAATCAGCCCCAGCATTTT. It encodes CASSADSNSNQPQHF.

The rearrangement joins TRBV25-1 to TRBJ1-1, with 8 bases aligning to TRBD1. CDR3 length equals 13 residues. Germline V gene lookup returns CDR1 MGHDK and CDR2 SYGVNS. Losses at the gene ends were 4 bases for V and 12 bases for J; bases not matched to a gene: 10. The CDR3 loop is CASSVTGQGRTFF. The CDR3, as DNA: TGTGCCAGCAGTGTCACCGGACAGGGTCGAACTTTCTTT.

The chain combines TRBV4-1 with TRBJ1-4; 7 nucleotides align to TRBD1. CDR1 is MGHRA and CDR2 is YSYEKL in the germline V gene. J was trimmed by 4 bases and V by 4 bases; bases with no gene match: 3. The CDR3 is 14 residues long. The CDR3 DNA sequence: TGCGCCAGCAGCCGCACAGGGGTTAATGAAAAACTGTTTTTT. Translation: CASSRTGVNEKLFF.

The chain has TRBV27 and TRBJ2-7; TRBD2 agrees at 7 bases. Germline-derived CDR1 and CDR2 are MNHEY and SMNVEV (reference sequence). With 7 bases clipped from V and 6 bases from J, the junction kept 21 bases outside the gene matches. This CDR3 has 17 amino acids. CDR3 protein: CASTPRSYPDGGGEQYF. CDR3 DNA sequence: TGTGCCAGCACCCCTCGGAGCTACCCGGATGGGGGGGGCGAGCAGTACTTC.

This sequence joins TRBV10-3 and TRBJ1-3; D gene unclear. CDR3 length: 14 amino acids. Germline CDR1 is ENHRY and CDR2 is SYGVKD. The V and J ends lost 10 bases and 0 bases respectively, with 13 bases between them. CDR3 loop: CATKTDYSGNTIYF. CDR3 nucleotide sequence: TGTGCCACGAAGACCGACTACTCTGGAAACACCATATATTTT.

CDR3 amino acids: CASQGQGDTEAFF. The CDR3 DNA reads TGTGCCTCGCAGGGGCAGGGGGACACTGAAGCTTTCTTT. The V call is TRBV6-1, the J call TRBJ1-1; the match to TRBD1 covers 7 bases. The CDR3 contains 13 residues. Unmatched junction bases numbered 9, after V lost 11 bases and J lost 3 bases. Per the germline V gene, CDR1 is MNHNS and CDR2 is SASEGT.

The CDR3 region has the DNA TGTGCCAGCAGTTACACCGCTAGCGGGCACAATGAGCAGTTCTTC. This gives the protein CASSYTASGHNEQFF. The chain employs TRBV6-5 and TRBJ2-1; TRBD2 agrees at 8 bases. There are 15 residues in the CDR3. The V and J ends lost 2 bases and 5 bases, in that order; junction bases with no gene match: 5. Germline assignment: CDR1 MNHEY and CDR2 SVGAGI.

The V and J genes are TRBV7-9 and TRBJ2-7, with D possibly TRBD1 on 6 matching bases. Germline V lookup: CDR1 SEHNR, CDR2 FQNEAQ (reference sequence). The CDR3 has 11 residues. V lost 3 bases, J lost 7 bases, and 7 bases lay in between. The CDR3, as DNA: TGTGCCAGCAGCTTGAGGGGGGAGCAGTACTTC. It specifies CASSLRGEQYF.

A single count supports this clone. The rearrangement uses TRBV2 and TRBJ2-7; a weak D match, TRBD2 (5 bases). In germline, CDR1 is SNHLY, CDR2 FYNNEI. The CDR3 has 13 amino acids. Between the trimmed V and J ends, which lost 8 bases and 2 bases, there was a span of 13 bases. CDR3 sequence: CASRIEGTYEQYF. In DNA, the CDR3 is TGTGCCAGCCGGATCGAGGGTACCTACGAGCAGTACTTC.